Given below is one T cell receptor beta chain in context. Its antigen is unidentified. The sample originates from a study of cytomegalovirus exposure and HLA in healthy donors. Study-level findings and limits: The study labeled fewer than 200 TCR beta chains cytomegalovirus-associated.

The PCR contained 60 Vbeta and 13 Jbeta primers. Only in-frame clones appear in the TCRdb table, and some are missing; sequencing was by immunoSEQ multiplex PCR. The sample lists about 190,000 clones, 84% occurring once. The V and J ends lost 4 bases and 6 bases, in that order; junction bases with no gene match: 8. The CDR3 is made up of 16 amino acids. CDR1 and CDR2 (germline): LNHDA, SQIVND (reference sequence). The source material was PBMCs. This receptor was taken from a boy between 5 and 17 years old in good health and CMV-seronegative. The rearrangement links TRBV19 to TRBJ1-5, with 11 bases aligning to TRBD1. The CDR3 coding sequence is TGTGCCAGTAGTACCCGGACAGGGGGCGCGACTCAGCCCCAGCATTTT. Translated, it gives CASSTRTGGATQPQHF.